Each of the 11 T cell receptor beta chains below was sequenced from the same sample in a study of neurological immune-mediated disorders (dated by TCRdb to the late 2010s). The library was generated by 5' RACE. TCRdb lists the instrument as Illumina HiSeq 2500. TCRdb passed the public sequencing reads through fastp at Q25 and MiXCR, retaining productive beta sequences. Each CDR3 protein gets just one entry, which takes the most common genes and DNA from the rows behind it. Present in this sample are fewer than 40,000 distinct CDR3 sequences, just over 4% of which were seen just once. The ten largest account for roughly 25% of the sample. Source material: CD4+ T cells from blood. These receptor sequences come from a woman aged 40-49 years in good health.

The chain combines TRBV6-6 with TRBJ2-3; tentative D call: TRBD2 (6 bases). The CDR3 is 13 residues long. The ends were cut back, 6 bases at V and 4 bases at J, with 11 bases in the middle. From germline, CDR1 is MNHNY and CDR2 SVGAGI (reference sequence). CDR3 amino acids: CASSPGRSDTQYF. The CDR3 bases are TGTGCCAGCAGCCCCGGGAGATCAGATACGCAGTATTTT.

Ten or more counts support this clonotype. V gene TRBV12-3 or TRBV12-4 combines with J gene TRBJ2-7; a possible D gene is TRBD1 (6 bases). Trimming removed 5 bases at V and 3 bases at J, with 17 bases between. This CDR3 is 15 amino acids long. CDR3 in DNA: TGTGCCAGCAGTAAGACAGGACGATCCCTCTACGAGCAGTACTTC. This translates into CASSKTGRSLYEQYF.

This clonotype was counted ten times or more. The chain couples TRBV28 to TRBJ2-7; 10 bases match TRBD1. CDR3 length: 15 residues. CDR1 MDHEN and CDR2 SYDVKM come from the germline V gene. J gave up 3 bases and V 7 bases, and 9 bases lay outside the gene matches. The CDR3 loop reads CASTTPGTGVYEQYF. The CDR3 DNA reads TGTGCCAGCACTACCCCCGGGACAGGGGTCTACGAGCAGTACTTC. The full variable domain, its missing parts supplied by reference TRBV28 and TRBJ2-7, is DVKVTQSSRYLVKRTGEKVFLECVQDMDHENMFWYRQDPGLGLRLIYFSYDVKMKEKGDIPEGYSVSREKKERFSLILESASTNQTSMYLCASTTPGTGVYEQYFGPGTRLTVT.

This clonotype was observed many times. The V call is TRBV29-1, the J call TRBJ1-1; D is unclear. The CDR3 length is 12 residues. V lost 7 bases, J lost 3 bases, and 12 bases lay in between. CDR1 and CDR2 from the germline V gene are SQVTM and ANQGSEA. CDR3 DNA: TGCAGCGGGTTAGGGAAAGACACTGAAGCTTTCTTT. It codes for CSGLGKDTEAFF.

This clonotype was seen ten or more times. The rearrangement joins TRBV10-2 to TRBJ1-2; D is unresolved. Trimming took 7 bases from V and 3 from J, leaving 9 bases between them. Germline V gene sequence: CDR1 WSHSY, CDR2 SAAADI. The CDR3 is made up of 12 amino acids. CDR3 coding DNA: TGCGCCAGCATCGGTAACTACTATGGCTACACCTTC. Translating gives CASIGNYYGYTF.

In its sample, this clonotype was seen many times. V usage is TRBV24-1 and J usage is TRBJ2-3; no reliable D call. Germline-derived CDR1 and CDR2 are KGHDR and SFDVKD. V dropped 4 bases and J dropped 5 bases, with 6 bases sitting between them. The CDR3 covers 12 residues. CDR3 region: CATSDYKDTQYF. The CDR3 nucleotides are TGTGCCACCAGTGACTACAAAGATACGCAGTATTTT.

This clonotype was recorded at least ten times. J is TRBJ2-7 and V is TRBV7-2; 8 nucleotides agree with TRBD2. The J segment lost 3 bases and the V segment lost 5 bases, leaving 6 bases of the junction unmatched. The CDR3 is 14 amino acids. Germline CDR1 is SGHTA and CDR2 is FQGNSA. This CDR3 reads CASSPRLANYEQYF. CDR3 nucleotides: TGTGCCAGCAGCCCGAGACTAGCGAACTACGAGCAGTACTTC.

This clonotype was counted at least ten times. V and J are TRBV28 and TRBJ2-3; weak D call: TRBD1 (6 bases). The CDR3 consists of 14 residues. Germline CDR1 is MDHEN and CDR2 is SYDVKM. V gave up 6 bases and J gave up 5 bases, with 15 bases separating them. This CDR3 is CASSPGQRGDTQYF. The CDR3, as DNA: TGTGCCAGCAGCCCCGGACAGAGAGGAGATACGCAGTATTTT.

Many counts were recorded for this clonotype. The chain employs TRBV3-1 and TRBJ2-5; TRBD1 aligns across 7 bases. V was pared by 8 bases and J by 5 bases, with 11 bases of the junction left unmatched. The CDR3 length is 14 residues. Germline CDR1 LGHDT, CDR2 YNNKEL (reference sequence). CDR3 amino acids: CASGLQGTVETQYF. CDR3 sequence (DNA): TGTGCCAGCGGGTTACAGGGGACGGTGGAGACCCAGTACTTC.

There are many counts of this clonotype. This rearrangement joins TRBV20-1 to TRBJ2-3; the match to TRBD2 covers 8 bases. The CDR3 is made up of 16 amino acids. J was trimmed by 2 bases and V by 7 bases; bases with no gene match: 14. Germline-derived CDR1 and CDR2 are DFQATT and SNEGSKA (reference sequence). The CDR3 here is CSVHRVAGLDTDTQYF. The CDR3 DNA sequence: TGCAGTGTGCACCGAGTGGCGGGACTAGACACAGATACGCAGTATTTT.

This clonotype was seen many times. The CDR3 DNA is TGTGCCAGTAGATCGGCGTCAGAGGAGACCCAGTACTTC. It translates to CASRSASEETQYF. The chain combines TRBV19 with TRBJ2-5; no clear D gene. V was shortened by 6 bases and J by 5 bases, with 13 bases between the two germline ends. The CDR3 runs to 13 residues. Germline CDR1 LNHDA, CDR2 SQIVND (reference sequence).